This TCR beta chain was recorded in a study of blood T cells in healthy people across ages. Concerning this clonotype itself: The antigen is unknown.

The study, taken as a whole, reports: Compared with aged donors, long-lived donors showed fewer expanded clones, suggesting selection. Estimates drawn from one million T cells were deemed to understate diversity. Roughly linear declines in TCR beta diversity per million T cells occurred with age.

V gave up 10 bases and J gave up 7 bases; unmatched junction bases: 11. The CDR3 is made up of 14 amino acids. The germline gives CDR1 MNHEY, CDR2 SVGEGT. It was with a sample-barcoded 5' primer and a J-beta primer mix that a second PCR of roughly 7 to 11 cycles was run. Each sample provided no less than 2.5 million CDR3-containing paired-end reads. A single record per CDR3 protein comes from TCRdb applying MiXCR to the 5' RACE reads. Among some 1.8 million distinct CDR3 sequences listed, about two fifths were seen once. The chain recombines TRBV6-2 or TRBV6-3 with TRBJ1-5, with 9 bases that match TRBD1. The TCR was taken from a human donor in good health. Sequenced input: blood. The CDR3, as DNA: TGTGCCACTCGTGCGACAGGGGGTGACCAGCCCCAGCATTTT. Its protein product is CATRATGGDQPQHF.